These T cell receptor beta chains were read from a single sample in a study of cytomegalovirus exposure and HLA in healthy donors. Here immunoSEQ multiplex PCR was the method, and the copy in TCRdb shows in-frame clones only, minus some. The data contain about 140,000 clones, roughly 79% of them seen just once; the ten biggest clones take up about 1.5%. The specimen was PBMCs. Receptors were obtained from a man aged 30-40 years in good health and CMV-seropositive. CDR3s include the opening cysteine and the closing phenylalanine or tryptophan. D genes are given only for firm matches. For some rows the clone size is stated as once, few or many, or as a class when expanded; others skip it.

V gene	D gene	J gene	clone size	CDR3 protein	CDR3 DNA
TRBV7-3	-	TRBJ2-5	-	CASSLMGEQETQYF	TGTGCCAGCAGCTTAATGGGCGAGCAAGAGACCCAGTACTTC
TRBV9	-	TRBJ1-5	-	CASSVDDSPNQPQHF	TGTGCCAGCAGCGTAGACGACAGCCCTAATCAGCCCCAGCATTTT
TRBV19	TRBD2	TRBJ2-3	-	CASTAGFSSSTDTQYF	TGTGCCAGTACAGCGGGATTCTCCTCTAGCACAGATACGCAGTATTTT
TRBV7-9	TRBD2	TRBJ2-1	-	CASSPLAGGSSYNEQFF	TGTGCCAGCAGCCCACTAGCGGGGGGCAGCTCCTACAATGAGCAGTTCTTC
TRBV11-3	-	TRBJ2-5	-	CASSPSGVGARETQYF	TGTGCCAGCAGCCCGTCTGGTGTGGGGGCGAGAGAGACCCAGTACTTC
TRBV19	TRBD1	TRBJ1-5	once	CASSSTTGNQPQHF	TGTGCCAGTAGTTCTACGACAGGGAATCAGCCCCAGCATTTT
TRBV5-1	TRBD1	TRBJ2-2	-	CASSLGQGNTGELFF	TGCGCCAGCAGCTTGGGACAGGGGAACACCGGGGAGCTGTTTTTT
TRBV7-3	TRBD1	TRBJ1-2	-	CASSRKLTGGYYGYTF	TGTGCCAGCAGCCGCAAATTGACAGGGGGCTACTATGGCTACACCTTC
TRBV28	TRBD2	TRBJ2-7	-	CASSSVGGNYNGEQYF	TGTGCCAGCAGTTCCGTCGGGGGGAATTACAACGGAGAGCAGTACTTC
TRBV21-1	-	TRBJ2-1	-	CASSKDGEGGLDSEQFF	TGTGCCAGCAGCAAAGACGGGGAGGGAGGGCTGGATAGTGAGCAGTTCTTC
TRBV6-5	TRBD2	TRBJ2-7	-	CASSSGTTKGVYF	TGTGCCAGCAGTTCCGGGACTACTAAAGGAGTGTACTTC
TRBV12-2	-	TRBJ2-5	-	CASRLALPAFEETQYF	TGTGCAAGTCGCTTAGCGCTTCCAGCGTTCGAAGAGACCCAGTACTTC
TRBV2	TRBD2	TRBJ2-5	-	CASSSAGGHETQYF	TGTGCCAGCAGTTCAGCGGGGGGGCATGAGACCCAGTACTTC
TRBV6-5	TRBD2	TRBJ2-7	-	CASSATSGASTKQYF	TGTGCCAGCAGTGCAACTAGCGGAGCTTCTACGAAGCAGTACTTC
TRBV7-9	-	TRBJ2-3	-	CASKRSGPTDTQYF	TGTGCCAGCAAGCGGTCCGGACCCACAGATACGCAGTATTTT
TRBV19	-	TRBJ1-4	few	CASSMQRVEKLFF	TGTGCCAGTAGTATGCAGAGGGTGGAAAAACTGTTTTTT
TRBV9	TRBD1	TRBJ1-5	-	CASRGLTGGNQPQHF	TGTGCCAGCAGAGGCTTAACAGGGGGCAATCAGCCCCAGCATTTT
TRBV25-1	-	TRBJ2-7	-	CASRDPLREQYF	TGTGCTTCGCGCGATCCCCTGAGAGAGCAGTACTTC
TRBV6-6	TRBD2	TRBJ2-7	-	CASSLESGIFYEQYF	TGTGCCAGCAGCTTGGAGAGCGGGATATTCTACGAGCAGTACTTC
TRBV6-5	TRBD1	TRBJ2-7	-	CASSYPTGGGEQYF	TGTGCCAGCAGTTACCCGACAGGGGGGGGCGAGCAGTACTTC
TRBV5-5	TRBD2	TRBJ2-5	-	CASSFRGGSPQETQYF	TGTGCCAGCAGCTTCCGGGGGGGGTCCCCACAAGAGACCCAGTACTTC
TRBV5-1	TRBD2	TRBJ2-7	-	CASSRPGLAGGPSEQYF	TGCGCCAGCAGCCGGCCGGGACTAGCGGGAGGGCCTTCCGAGCAGTACTTC
TRBV29-1	-	TRBJ2-7	-	CSSRGSTPSYEQYF	TGCTCCTCTCGAGGAAGTACACCTTCCTACGAGCAGTACTTC
TRBV5-4	TRBD2	TRBJ2-7	-	CASSLELAANYEQYF	TGTGCCAGCAGCTTGGAACTAGCGGCGAACTACGAGCAGTACTTC
TRBV6-5	TRBD1	TRBJ1-1	-	CASRGVGGNTEAFF	TGTGCCAGCAGAGGGGTAGGGGGCAACACTGAAGCTTTCTTT
TRBV7-3	-	TRBJ2-1	-	CASSLDGGVSYNEQFF	TGTGCCAGCAGCTTGGACGGAGGTGTCTCCTACAATGAGCAGTTCTTC
TRBV5-1	-	TRBJ1-1	-	CASSEQGAADTEAFF	TGCGCCAGCAGCGAACAGGGCGCGGCGGACACTGAAGCTTTCTTT
TRBV6-7	TRBD1	TRBJ2-7	-	CASSHRGPWGSSYEQYF	TGTGCCAGCAGTCACAGGGGGCCTTGGGGAAGTTCCTACGAGCAGTACTTC
TRBV28	TRBD1	TRBJ2-1	-	CASSSARTGGYNEQFF	TGTGCCAGCAGTTCGGCCCGGACAGGGGGCTACAATGAGCAGTTCTTC
TRBV29-1	TRBD2	TRBJ2-7	-	CSVELGEGRNEQYF	TGCAGCGTTGAATTGGGGGAGGGTCGCAACGAGCAGTACTTC
TRBV28	-	TRBJ1-3	-	CATLPSAGTRNTIYF	TGTGCCACCCTCCCTTCAGCAGGAACGAGAAACACCATATATTTT
TRBV7-2	TRBD1	TRBJ1-2	-	CASSLSTGGAHGYTF	TGTGCCAGCAGCTTGTCCACAGGGGGCGCACATGGCTACACCTTC
TRBV5-8	-	TRBJ2-3	-	CASSLNLQGWTDTQYF	TGTGCCAGCAGCCTTAACCTACAGGGTTGGACAGATACGCAGTATTTT
TRBV2	-	TRBJ2-7	-	CARGRTPEGEQYF	TGTGCGCGGGGACGGACTCCCGAAGGAGAGCAGTACTTC
TRBV7-2	-	TRBJ2-3	-	CASSLAGSDTQYF	TGTGCCAGCAGCTTAGCCGGGAGTGATACGCAGTATTTT
TRBV7-9	-	TRBJ2-7	few	CASSLGGGLAYEQYF	TGTGCCAGCAGCTTAGGAGGCGGACTGGCCTACGAGCAGTACTTC
TRBV27	TRBD1	TRBJ2-3	-	CASSLSAGGQNTDTQYF	TGTGCCAGCAGTTTATCCGCAGGGGGACAGAACACAGATACGCAGTATTTT
TRBV5-5	TRBD2	TRBJ2-5	-	CASSLGPGLAVYQETQYF	TGTGCCAGCAGCTTGGGCCCGGGTCTAGCGGTGTACCAAGAGACCCAGTACTTC
TRBV6-1	TRBD2	TRBJ2-7	-	CASRNSIAGGYEQYF	TGTGCCAGCAGAAACTCCATAGCGGGAGGCTACGAGCAGTACTTC
TRBV19	-	TRBJ1-4	once	CASSIQGNPNEKLFF	TGTGCCAGTAGTATCCAGGGTAATCCTAATGAAAAACTGTTTTTT
TRBV6-1	-	TRBJ2-6	once	CASSGAGGPGANVLTF	TGTGCCAGCAGTGGAGCCGGGGGGCCTGGGGCCAACGTCCTGACTTTC